A single sample is the source of the 16 T cell receptor beta chains below, sequenced in a study of vaccination effects on CD4 cells after COVID-19. No antigens are known for them. Some clones are missing from TCRdb's copy, which holds only in-frame ones; the method was immunoSEQ multiplex PCR. Of approximately 65,000 clones in the sample, 70% to 85% were seen once. ViraFEST assay sequencing came after antigen-specific CD4+ T cells were expanded with viral peptide pools. Culture lasted about nine days before CD4+ T cell isolation. As their vaccination, participants received two doses of either BNT162b2 or mRNA-1273. The input for sequencing was CD4+ T cells from PBMCs cultured with HCoV-229E spike peptides, taken after COVID-19 vaccination. These TCRs come from a human donor who received a COVID-19 vaccine.

V usage is TRBV20-1 and J usage is TRBJ1-2, with TRBD1 matching 9 bases. This CDR3 region has 14 residues. Per germline, CDR1 DFQATT and CDR2 SNEGSKA (reference sequence). The trim removed 3 bases at V and 6 bases at J, leaving 8 bases unmatched. The CDR3 nucleotides read TGCAGTGCTAGTCGGGACAGGGTAGAGGATGGCTACACCTTC. As protein: CSASRDRVEDGYTF.

This chain links TRBV6-5 with TRBJ1-3; tentative D call: TRBD1 (5 bases). CDR1 is MNHEY, CDR2 SVGAGI, per germline. CDR3 size: 15 residues. Between the trimmed V and J ends, which lost 6 bases and 0 bases, there was a span of 12 bases. CDR3: CASRRQSASGNTIYF. CDR3 DNA sequence: TGTGCCAGCAGAAGACAGTCCGCCTCTGGAAACACCATATATTTT.

This clone has only a few counts. The V and J genes are TRBV28 and TRBJ1-3; TRBD1 agrees at 7 bases. The CDR3 sequence is 13 residues long. CDR1 and CDR2 from the germline V gene are MDHEN and SYDVKM. The ends lost 2 bases at V and 11 bases at J; junction bases unmatched: 6. As DNA, the CDR3 is TGTGCCAGCAGTTTAGGGACAGTTAAGTCCATATATTTT. As protein: CASSLGTVKSIYF.

V and J are TRBV2 and TRBJ1-3; 7 nucleotides match TRBD1. The CDR3 contains 15 residues. V was clipped by 6 bases and J by 0 bases; unmatched bases: 5. Per the germline V gene, CDR1 is SNHLY and CDR2 is FYNNEI. The CDR3: CASRPGTVSGNTIYF. CDR3 DNA: TGTGCCAGCAGACCCGGGACAGTCTCTGGAAACACCATATATTTT. Based on the CDR3 plus reference TRBV2 and TRBJ1-3, the full variable domain is EPEVTQTPSHQVTQMGQEVILRCVPISNHLYFYWYRQILGQKVEFLVSFYNNEISEKSEIFDDQFSVERPDGSNFTLKIRSTKLEDSAMYFCASRPGTVSGNTIYFGEGSWLTVV.

In its sample, this clone was seen a few times. This chain uses TRBV6-6 with TRBJ2-1, with D possibly matching TRBD2 (5 bases). Per germline, CDR1 MNHNY and CDR2 SVGAGI (reference sequence). The V gene lost 6 bases and the J gene lost 1 base, with 13 bases spanning the gap. The CDR3 extends over 15 amino acids. The CDR3 protein is CASSQSGESYNEQFF. The CDR3 nucleotides read TGTGCCAGCAGCCAAAGTGGGGAGTCCTACAATGAGCAGTTCTTC.

The CDR3 nucleotides read TGTGCCAGCAGCACCTCCCCGACAGGGGCAACCAAAAACATTCAGTACTTC. It yields the protein CASSTSPTGATKNIQYF. V and J are TRBV7-2 and TRBJ2-4; TRBD1 aligns across 8 bases. V shed 5 bases, J shed 2 bases, and the junction held 11 bases outside the gene matches. The CDR3 covers 17 residues. Germline lookup yields CDR1 SGHTA and CDR2 FQGNSA.

The V gene is TRBV10-3, the J gene TRBJ2-2, with 7 bases matching TRBD2. Germline CDR1 ENHRY, CDR2 SYGVKD. Trimming cost V 4 bases and J 5 bases; bases outside gene matches: 7. This CDR3 is 15 amino acids long. CDR3 amino acids: CAISVGGGWTGELFF. DNA of the CDR3: TGTGCCATCAGTGTAGGCGGGGGTTGGACCGGGGAGCTGTTTTTT.

The rearrangement uses TRBV29-1 and TRBJ1-2; tentatively, D is TRBD1 (5 bases). The CDR3 loop spans 12 amino acids. The V end lost 5 bases, the J end lost 8 bases, and 15 bases lay between the germline ends. Per the germline V gene, CDR1 is SQVTM and CDR2 is ANQGSEA. The CDR3 DNA reads as TGCAGCGTTCTGACCGGGACGGGGGGCTACACCTTC. Translating it yields CSVLTGTGGYTF.

This chain connects TRBV6-1 to TRBJ1-1; 7 nucleotides agree with TRBD1. The V and J ends lost 3 bases and 1 base, in that order; junction bases with no gene match: 5. CDR1 MNHNS and CDR2 SASEGT come from the germline V gene. This CDR3 contains 15 residues. The CDR3 loop is CASSDRGQSNTEAFF. The CDR3 DNA reads as TGTGCCAGCAGTGACCGGGGACAGTCGAACACTGAAGCTTTCTTT.

CDR3 sequence reads: CASRARVQETQYF. The CDR3 nucleotides are TGCGCCAGCAGAGCGAGAGTCCAAGAGACCCAGTACTTC. The J gene is TRBJ2-5, the V gene TRBV5-1; no definite D call. Germline lookup yields CDR1 SGHRS and CDR2 YFSETQ. V dropped 5 bases and J dropped 1 base, with 9 bases sitting between them. CDR3 length equals 13 residues.

This clone was seen only a few times. The genes are TRBV21-1 and TRBJ1-2. TRBV21-1 is a pseudogene. This CDR3 region has 13 residues. CDR3 bases: TGTGCCAGCAGCAAAGCCCCGGGCTGGGGCTACACCTTC. As protein: CASSKAPGWGYTF.

This chain joins TRBV19 and TRBJ2-5; perhaps D is TRBD1 or TRBD2 (5 bases each). The CDR3 spans 12 residues. Germline-derived CDR1 and CDR2 are LNHDA and SQIVND (reference sequence). Trimming took off 8 bases at V and 3 bases at J, with 10 bases between the two ends. CDR3: CASLGDEETQYF. CDR3 in DNA: TGTGCCAGTCTAGGGGACGAAGAGACCCAGTACTTC.

In this sample, this clone turned up a few times. This sequence joins TRBV9 and TRBJ1-6; 8 nucleotides agree with TRBD1. There are 16 residues in the CDR3. J gave up 9 bases and V 0 bases, and 8 bases lay outside the gene matches. Germline assignment: CDR1 SGDLS and CDR2 YYNGEE. The CDR3 DNA follows: TGTGCCAGCAGCGTAGACGGCAGGGGGCTCGCTTCACCCCTCCACTTT. This gives the protein CASSVDGRGLASPLHF.

The gene calls are TRBV19 and TRBJ1-3; tentative D call: TRBD1 (5 bases). V lost 6 bases and J 4 bases, leaving 19 bases between the germline ends. The CDR3 is made up of 16 amino acids. Germline V gene lookup returns CDR1 LNHDA and CDR2 SQIVND (reference sequence). The CDR3 reads CASSLAGRAGGNTIYF. The CDR3 nucleotides are TGTGCCAGTAGCCTCGCCGGCAGGGCTGGAGGAAACACCATATATTTT.

The chain carries TRBV6-6 and TRBJ2-4; 7 bases are a match to TRBD2. Germline CDR1 reads MNHNY; CDR2 reads SVGAGI (reference sequence). J lost 3 bases, V lost 6 bases, and 11 bases had no gene match. The length of the CDR3 is 16 residues. The CDR3 DNA reads as TGTGCCAGCAGCTCCCCCGCGGGGGAGGGCAAAAACATTCAGTACTTC. This encodes CASSSPAGEGKNIQYF.

This chain connects TRBV30 to TRBJ1-2; no clear D gene. The CDR3 loop spans 11 amino acids. Deletions cut 7 bases from V and 2 bases from J, with 8 bases between. Germline V gives CDR1 GTSNPN, CDR2 SVGIG (reference sequence). The CDR3 region has the DNA TGTGCCTACTCAATGAACTATGGCTACACCTTC. Translating it yields CAYSMNYGYTF.